This TCR beta chain was captured by sequencing in a study of blood T cell repertoires in COVID-19. CDR3 size: 15 residues. The germline CDR1 and CDR2 sequences are SGHNT and YYREEE (reference sequence). V lost 4 bases and J lost 0; bases outside the gene matches: 6. Original data processing: Amplification of reference gene primers provided the estimated nucleated cell counts. Sequencing used immunoSEQ multiplex PCR; TCRdb keeps in-frame clones, though not all of them. The V and J calls and clone size come from that table; D and trimming were worked out from the DNA. The sample comprises roughly 120,000 clones, 75% to 90% of which are singletons, and roughly 8% rests with the top ten.

The rearrangement joins TRBV5-4 to TRBJ1-2; 7 nucleotides agree with TRBD1. What was sequenced was peripheral blood. The TCR originated in a human donor in a cohort sampled during active COVID-19. The CDR3 DNA reads TGTGCCAGCAGCCCAAGAGGGGGCTCTAACTATGGCTACACCTTC. Translated, it gives CASSPRGGSNYGYTF.